This entry describes one TCR beta chain. Its specificity is not known. Trimming removed 2 bases at V and 4 bases at J, with 15 bases between. This CDR3 region has 17 residues. Germline V gives CDR1 SGHAT, CDR2 FQNNGV. The data belong to a study of cytomegalovirus exposure and HLA in healthy donors. Points from the study as a whole: Listed as cytomegalovirus-associated were 150 or so TCR beta chains.

The data were produced by immunoSEQ multiplex PCR, yet TCRdb's version contains in-frame clones alone and is incomplete. The sample holds roughly 150,000 clones; 88% are singletons and the top ten take 2.5% to 3.5%. The sequence came from a young man in good health and CMV-seronegative. The rearrangement uses TRBV11-2 and TRBJ1-6; D unclear. Material: PBMCs. The CDR3 bases are TGTGCCAGCAGCTTACTAGGAGTTGGGTTTTATAATTCACCCCTCCACTTT. Translated: CASSLLGVGFYNSPLHF.